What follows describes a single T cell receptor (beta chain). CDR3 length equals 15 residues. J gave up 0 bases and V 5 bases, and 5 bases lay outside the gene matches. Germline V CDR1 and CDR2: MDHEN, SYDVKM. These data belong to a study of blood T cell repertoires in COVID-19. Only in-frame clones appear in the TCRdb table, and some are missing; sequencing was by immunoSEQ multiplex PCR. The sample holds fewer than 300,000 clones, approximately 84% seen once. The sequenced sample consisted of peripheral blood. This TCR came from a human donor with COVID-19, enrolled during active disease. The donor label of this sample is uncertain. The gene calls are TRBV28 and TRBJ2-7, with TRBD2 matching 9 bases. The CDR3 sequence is CASSDTSGSSYEQYF. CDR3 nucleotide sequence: TGTGCCAGCAGTGACACTAGCGGGTCCTCCTACGAGCAGTACTTC. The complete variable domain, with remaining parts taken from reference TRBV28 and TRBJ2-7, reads DVKVTQSSRYLVKRTGEKVFLECVQDMDHENMFWYRQDPGLGLRLIYFSYDVKMKEKGDIPEGYSVSREKKERFSLILESASTNQTSMYLCASSDTSGSSYEQYFGPGTRLTVT.